The next 30 T cell receptor beta chains were all read from a single sample in a study of human thymus T cells. In corrective heart surgery, resections were taken, and these provided the thymus tissue. Only in-frame clones appear in the TCRdb table, and some are missing; sequencing was by immunoSEQ multiplex PCR. The sample holds 78,000 or so clones, around 96% seen once. The sequenced sample consisted of thymus tissue. The origin of the receptors is a boy under three years old with a congenital heart defect but otherwise immunologically healthy.

The chain combines TRBV10-3 with TRBJ2-3, with unresolved D. The germline CDR1 and CDR2 sequences are ENHRY and SYGVKD. The CDR3 loop spans 15 amino acids. V was cut by 4 bases and J by 3 bases, with 14 bases left in between. CDR3 sequence reads: CAISGSSISTDTQYF. The CDR3 region has the DNA TGTGCCATCAGTGGCTCTAGTATCTCGACAGATACGCAGTATTTT.

This chain joins TRBV10-3 and TRBJ2-5; 8 nucleotides align to TRBD2. From germline, CDR1 is ENHRY and CDR2 SYGVKD. This CDR3 has 14 residues. V trimming: 6 bases; J trimming: 1 base; junction bases outside the gene matches: 4. CDR3: CAISPAGAQETQYF. The CDR3 coding sequence is TGTGCCATCAGCCCAGCGGGGGCCCAAGAGACCCAGTACTTC.

The V call is TRBV5-6, the J call TRBJ2-1, with D maybe TRBD1 (5 bases). Per germline, CDR1 SGHDT and CDR2 YYEEEE. The V end was cut by 0 bases, the J end by 6 bases, with 10 bases between. This CDR3 is built from 14 residues. CDR3 in amino acids: CASSLARVGNEQFF. In DNA form, the CDR3 reads TGTGCCAGCAGCTTGGCCAGGGTTGGCAATGAGCAGTTCTTC.

The J gene is TRBJ1-2, the V gene TRBV19; 7 nucleotides agree with TRBD1. The CDR3 has 16 amino acids. Germline V CDR1 and CDR2: LNHDA, SQIVND (reference sequence). J was trimmed by 4 bases and V by 2 bases; bases with no gene match: 10. The DNA of the CDR3 is TGTGCCAGTAGTATAACCCCCGAGACAGGGCTCTATGGCTACACCTTC. This sequence encodes CASSITPETGLYGYTF.

The genes are TRBV4-3 and TRBJ2-2; 14 bases fit TRBD2. The ends lost 0 bases at V and 7 bases at J; junction bases unmatched: 4. Germline values: CDR1 LGHNA, CDR2 YSLEER. This CDR3 spans 17 amino acids. DNA for the CDR3: TGCGCCAGCAGCCAAGAGACTAGCGGGGGGGCCATCGGGGAGCTGTTTTTT. It translates to CASSQETSGGAIGELFF.

The genes are TRBV4-3 and TRBJ2-5; D gene uncertain. With 4 bases removed from V and 3 bases from J, the gap between germline ends came to 12 bases. Germline V gives CDR1 LGHNA, CDR2 YSLEER. This CDR3 region has 14 residues. CDR3: CASSPVVSEETQYF. In nucleotides, the CDR3 is TGCGCCAGCAGCCCAGTAGTAAGTGAAGAGACCCAGTACTTC.

V gene TRBV10-3 combines with J gene TRBJ2-7; no definite D call. V lost 0 bases, J lost 6 bases, and 6 bases lay in between. There are 12 residues in the CDR3. Germline lookup yields CDR1 ENHRY and CDR2 SYGVKD. The CDR3 nucleotides read TGTGCCATCAGTGAGTCCCCCCTCGAGCAGTACTTC. Its protein product is CAISESPLEQYF.

This chain joins TRBV2 and TRBJ2-3; D remains unclear. This CDR3 is built from 14 residues. Germline CDR1 and CDR2: SNHLY and FYNNEI. V was pared by 8 bases and J by 0 bases, with 12 bases between. CDR3 coding DNA: TGTGCCAGCCTGTCCGTGCATAGCACAGATACGCAGTATTTT. This codes for CASLSVHSTDTQYF.

The CDR3 DNA follows: TGTGCCAGCAGCCTAGAAACCAGTAACACTGAAGCTTTCTTT. This gives the protein CASSLETSNTEAFF. The chain combines TRBV6-6 with TRBJ1-1, with D hard to call. This CDR3 has 14 residues. Germline assignment: CDR1 MNHNY and CDR2 SVGAGI (reference sequence). Trimming took 6 bases from V and 2 from J, leaving 13 bases between them.

The J gene is TRBJ1-2, the V gene TRBV21-1. TRBV21-1 is a pseudogene. The CDR3 totals 16 residues. CDR3 nucleotide sequence: TGTGCCAGCAGCAAAGGAGCGAAGTCACCTAACTATGGCTACACCTTC. Translated, it gives CASSKGAKSPNYGYTF.

This CDR3 is CASSLASRTGTSFPHGYTF. Written as DNA, the CDR3 is TGTGCCAGCAGCTTAGCATCCCGGACAGGGACATCATTCCCTCATGGCTACACCTTC. The V and J genes are TRBV7-9 and TRBJ1-2, with 8 bases matching TRBD1. V shed 0 bases and J 6 bases; nucleotides not matched to a gene: 18. There are 19 residues in the CDR3. Per the germline V gene, CDR1 is SEHNR and CDR2 is FQNEAQ (reference sequence).

The chain uses TRBV9 and TRBJ2-1; 9 bases map to TRBD2. The CDR3 loop spans 16 amino acids. With 6 bases clipped from V and 6 bases from J, the junction kept 13 bases outside the gene matches. Germline V gene data show CDR1 as SGDLS and CDR2 as YYNGEE. The CDR3 protein is CASTPRGGLAFNEQFF. DNA of the CDR3: TGTGCCAGCACCCCCAGGGGGGGACTAGCCTTCAATGAGCAGTTCTTC.

DNA of the CDR3: TGTGCCAGCAGCTCCCCGACTAGGCCGAACACCGGGGAGCTGTTTTTT. Encoded protein: CASSSPTRPNTGELFF. This chain links TRBV11-2 with TRBJ2-2; D may be TRBD2 (6 bases). This CDR3 is 16 amino acids long. The germline gives CDR1 SGHAT, CDR2 FQNNGV. V lost 4 bases, J lost 0 bases, and 12 bases lay in between.

This chain joins TRBV30 and TRBJ2-7, with 9 bases that match TRBD1. This CDR3 region has 17 residues. Germline V CDR1 and CDR2: GTSNPN, SVGIG (reference sequence). Trimming removed 4 bases from V and 2 bases from J; junction bases left unmatched: 15. The CDR3 region has the DNA TGTGCCTGGAACCGGGACAGGGAGGATGACAGGCCCTACGAGCAGTACTTC. This translates into CAWNRDREDDRPYEQYF.

The J gene is TRBJ1-4, the V gene TRBV27; D ambiguous. V was pared by 2 bases and J by 3 bases, with 13 bases between. This CDR3 comprises 16 residues. Germline CDR1 and CDR2: MNHEY and SMNVEV (reference sequence). CDR3 sequence: CASSLRSGRSNEKLFF. In DNA form, the CDR3 reads TGTGCCAGCAGTTTAAGGTCGGGCAGGTCTAATGAAAAACTGTTTTTT.

The chain carries TRBV4-2 and TRBJ1-2; TRBD1 matches 8 bases. The V gene's germline CDR1 is LGHNA and CDR2 YNFKEQ. The CDR3 is made up of 18 amino acids. V shed 0 bases, J shed 1 base, and the junction held 10 bases outside the gene matches. Here the CDR3 reads CASSQDGTGHPYNYGYTF. CDR3 sequence (DNA): TGTGCCAGCAGCCAAGACGGGACAGGCCATCCATATAACTATGGCTACACCTTC.

V and J are TRBV27 and TRBJ2-7; possibly TRBD2 for D (5 bases). Trimming removed 5 bases from V and 3 bases from J, with 23 bases in between. The CDR3 length is 17 residues. Germline CDR1 and CDR2: MNHEY and SMNVEV (reference sequence). The CDR3 sequence is CASSRTRISLQVYEQYF. As DNA, the CDR3 is TGTGCCAGCAGTCGAACTAGAATTAGCTTGCAGGTCTACGAGCAGTACTTC.

The DNA for the CDR3 is TGTGCCAGCAGTTACTCGACGACAGGGGAACGGACTGAAGCTTTCTTT. It codes for CASSYSTTGERTEAFF. The gene calls are TRBV6-6 and TRBJ1-1; 8 nucleotides agree with TRBD1. Per germline, CDR1 MNHNY and CDR2 SVGAGI (reference sequence). The V segment lost 0 bases and the J segment 5 bases; nucleotides outside the gene matches: 8. The CDR3 contains 16 residues.

The chain combines TRBV28 with TRBJ2-7; D is tentatively TRBD1 or TRBD2 (5 bases each). Germline V gene sequence: CDR1 MDHEN, CDR2 SYDVKM. The germline V and J ends were trimmed by 5 bases and 3 bases, with 14 bases remaining between them. This CDR3 region has 14 residues. The CDR3 sequence: CASSPRGAFYEQYF. The CDR3 nucleotides read TGTGCCAGCAGTCCACGAGGGGCCTTCTACGAGCAGTACTTC.

V and J are TRBV28 and TRBJ2-1; TRBD1 aligns across 11 bases. Germline V gives CDR1 MDHEN, CDR2 SYDVKM. The CDR3 spans 17 residues. Trimming cost V 2 bases and J 3 bases; bases outside gene matches: 6. CDR3 in amino acids: CASSLPPGTGGYNEQFF. In DNA, the CDR3 is TGTGCCAGCAGTTTACCCCCCGGGACAGGGGGCTACAATGAGCAGTTCTTC.

The rearrangement uses TRBV9 and TRBJ2-6; D call uncertain. V was trimmed by 4 bases and J by 0 bases, leaving 8 bases between them. The CDR3 sequence is 15 residues long. CDR1 and CDR2 from the germline V gene are SGDLS and YYNGEE. The chain's CDR3 is CASSRQHSGANVLTF. DNA of the CDR3: TGTGCCAGCAGCCGTCAGCACTCTGGGGCCAACGTCCTGACTTTC.

The chain links TRBV7-9 to TRBJ1-6; possibly TRBD1 for D (5 bases). V was trimmed by 7 bases and J by 8 bases, leaving 24 bases between them. Per the germline V gene, CDR1 is SEHNR and CDR2 is FQNEAQ (reference sequence). The CDR3 is made up of 17 amino acids. The CDR3 reads CASTRDRGEGGDSPLHF. The CDR3 DNA follows: TGTGCCAGCACCCGAGACCGAGGGGAAGGTGGGGATTCACCCCTCCACTTT.

CDR3 in amino acids: CATSKTRLAGGKISSYEQYF. In DNA form, the CDR3 reads TGTGCCACCAGCAAGACCCGACTAGCGGGGGGAAAAATAAGCTCCTACGAGCAGTACTTC. The chain joins TRBV15 to TRBJ2-7, with 13 bases that match TRBD2. This CDR3 has 20 residues. Trimming took 4 bases from V and 0 from J; bases not matched to a gene: 15. Germline loops: CDR1 LNHNV, CDR2 YYDKDF (reference sequence).

This clone was found a few times. The chain has TRBV6-5 and TRBJ1-1; no clear D. The CDR3 length is 13 residues. Trimming cost V 2 bases and J 1 base, with 5 bases left between them. CDR1 and CDR2 from the germline V gene are MNHEY and SVGAGI. CDR3 DNA: TGTGCCAGCAGTTACAACGGGAACACTGAAGCTTTCTTT. This encodes CASSYNGNTEAFF.

The chain couples TRBV2 to TRBJ1-1; no clear D gene. The germline V gene encodes CDR1 SNHLY and CDR2 FYNNEI. V lost 0 bases and J lost 3, with 8 bases in between. This CDR3 has 14 residues. The chain's CDR3 is CASSEAGVDTEAFF. The CDR3 DNA follows: TGTGCCAGCAGTGAAGCCGGGGTTGACACTGAAGCTTTCTTT.

The chain uses TRBV5-1 and TRBJ2-3, with 15 bases aligning to TRBD2. V shed 0 bases and J 6 bases; nucleotides not matched to a gene: 5. This CDR3 comprises 17 residues. Germline V lookup: CDR1 SGHRS, CDR2 YFSETQ. CDR3 nucleotides: TGCGCCAGCAGCTTGGGGGCCGGGACTAGCGGGAGGGATACGCAGTATTTT. Translated, it gives CASSLGAGTSGRDTQYF.

J is TRBJ2-1 and V is TRBV5-1, with 9 bases aligning to TRBD2. Germline V gives CDR1 SGHRS, CDR2 YFSETQ. The CDR3 covers 19 residues. Unmatched junction bases numbered 11, after V lost 1 base and J lost 0 bases. CDR3 coding DNA: TGCGCCAGCAGCTTGTTGGCGGGAGGGATCCTGAGCTCCTACAATGAGCAGTTCTTC. It encodes CASSLLAGGILSSYNEQFF.

The rearrangement links TRBV5-8 to TRBJ1-5; no reliable D call. The germline V gene has CDR1 SGHTS and CDR2 YDEGEE. V was trimmed by 4 bases and J by 0 bases, leaving 20 bases between them. The CDR3 is 18 residues long. In DNA, the CDR3 is TGTGCCAGCAGCCCCCGGGCCTTTTGCCCCTATAGCAATCAGCCCCAGCATTTT. Amino acids: CASSPRAFCPYSNQPQHF. Supplemented by reference TRBV5-8 and TRBJ1-5, the full variable domain reads EAGVTQSPTHLIKTRGQQATLRCSPISGHTSVYWYQQALGLGLQFLLWYDEGEERNRGNFPPRFSGRQFPNYSSELNVNALELEDSALYLCASSPRAFCPYSNQPQHFGDGTRLSIL.

The CDR3 loop is CASSHGLAGRIRTDTQYF. The DNA of the CDR3 is TGTGCCAGCAGCCACGGACTAGCGGGTCGAATTAGAACAGATACGCAGTATTTT. This sequence joins TRBV4-2 and TRBJ2-3; 11 positions match TRBD2. CDR3 length: 18 residues. Germline V gives CDR1 LGHNA, CDR2 YNFKEQ. With 3 bases clipped from V and 3 bases from J, the junction kept 11 bases outside the gene matches.

The rearrangement links TRBV28 to TRBJ1-1; D is perhaps TRBD1 (5 bases). Germline V gene lookup returns CDR1 MDHEN and CDR2 SYDVKM. V lost 3 bases and J lost 1, with 6 bases in between. There are 13 residues in the CDR3. CDR3 in DNA: TGTGCCAGCAGTTTGCAGGGGAACACTGAAGCTTTCTTT. It encodes CASSLQGNTEAFF.